Listed here are 7 T cell receptor beta chains from one sample, sequenced in a study of CXCR3-negative and CXCR3-positive naive CD8 T cells. All TRB cDNA libraries came from 5' RACE performed with UMI labels. From its re-call of the 5' RACE reads, TCRdb lists each CDR3 protein once, without DNA. Its listing shows 20,000 to 30,000 distinct CDR3 sequences. Sequenced: naive CXCR3- CD8+ T cells from blood. Described subset: CD45RO-CCR7+CD27+CD95- naive CD8+ T cells lacking CXCR3 (TNR3-). These receptors were collected from a human donor in good health. Some clones in this sample may be carry-over from other donors' samples.

This chain joins TRBV20-1 and TRBJ2-3; TCRdb designates TRBD1, a call that cannot be tested without DNA. CDR3 length: 15 residues. CDR1 is DFQATT and CDR2 is SNEGSKA in the germline V gene (reference sequence). The CDR3 protein is CSASPRAGDTDTQYF.

By frequency, this clonotype registers medium-sized. The chain employs TRBV5-1 and TRBJ2-7; the D call of TRBD1 rests on TCRdb alone, since no DNA is present to check it. Germline values: CDR1 SGHRS, CDR2 YFSETQ. The CDR3 has 13 residues. The CDR3: CASSLEGFYEQYF.

This sequence joins TRBV29-1 and TRBJ2-2. In germline, CDR1 is SQVTM, CDR2 ANQGSEA. The CDR3 extends over 14 amino acids. CDR3 loop: CSVTGTANTGELFF.

The V and J genes are TRBV12-3 or TRBV12-4 and TRBJ2-5; with no DNA, the TCRdb D assignment of TRBD2 cannot be verified. The CDR3 totals 16 residues. The CDR3 sequence: CASRETSGGISETQYF.

The J gene is TRBJ2-7, the V gene TRBV12-3 or TRBV12-4; the TCRdb call, TRBD1, lacks DNA for checking. The CDR3 consists of 14 residues. CDR3 region: CASLLGGAAYEQYF.

V gene TRBV5-6 combines with J gene TRBJ2-7; TCRdb reports TRBD2, a call that lacks DNA to check it against. Germline values: CDR1 SGHDT, CDR2 YYEEEE. The CDR3 runs 13 residues. The CDR3 protein is CASSLWTSGEQYF.

The J gene is TRBJ2-2, the V gene TRBV29-1; no DNA is available, so the TRBD2 call from TCRdb remains unchecked. Germline assignment: CDR1 SQVTM and CDR2 ANQGSEA. The CDR3 covers 16 residues. The CDR3 loop reads CSVEDRGQGGTGELFF.